This T cell receptor (beta chain) was found in a study of T cells in Graves' hyperthyroidism and ophthalmopathy. The CDR3 loop spans 14 amino acids. Deletions cut 6 bases from V and 1 base from J, with 7 bases between. Germline-derived CDR1 and CDR2 are SNHLY and FYNNEI. Researchers amplified the TCR beta CDR3 regions from RNA transcripts. The HTBI primer set was used in a first-round RT-PCR of the TCR CDR3. TCRdb redid the calling of the multiplex PCR reads with MiXCR, one entry per CDR3 protein. The sample includes about 290,000 distinct CDR3 sequences, around 13% seen only once; the top ten take less than 8%. Exclusions: uncontrolled infection, other autoimmune disease, pregnancy, lactation.

The source of this sequence is a woman between 40 and 50 years old with Graves' hyperthyroidism. The chain recombines TRBV2 with TRBJ2-6; D remains ambiguous. The specimen was blood. CDR3 protein: CASRRVSGANVLTF. CDR3 sequence (DNA): TGTGCCAGCAGACGAGTGTCTGGGGCCAACGTCCTGACTTTC. The entire variable domain, with the rest obtained from reference TRBV2 and TRBJ2-6, is as follows: EPEVTQTPSHQVTQMGQEVILRCVPISNHLYFYWYRQILGQKVEFLVSFYNNEISEKSEIFDDQFSVERPDGSNFTLKIRSTKLEDSAMYFCASRRVSGANVLTFGAGSRLTVL.